Each of the 18 T cell receptor beta chains below was sequenced from the same sample in a study of T cells after posttransplantation cyclophosphamide. Using immunoSEQ multiplex PCR, the repertoire was profiled, and TCRdb retains in-frame clones only, with some absent. The repertoire consists of 20,000 to 30,000 clones, none detected only once. Sequenced material: PBMCs. These receptors were collected from a woman between 45 and 65 years old in good health, CMV-negative, and a related stem cell transplant donor.

This clone was detected ten times or more. The chain carries TRBV5-1 and TRBJ1-1; 7 bases match TRBD1. The J segment lost 1 base and the V segment lost 4 bases, leaving 16 bases of the junction unmatched. Germline assignment: CDR1 SGHRS and CDR2 YFSETQ. The CDR3 is 18 residues long. CDR3 loop: CASSPSIPGQRTNTEAFF. As DNA, the CDR3 is TGCGCCAGCAGCCCCTCCATCCCGGGACAGCGAACGAACACTGAAGCTTTCTTT.

This clone was seen at least ten times. CDR3 in amino acids: CASSQAGGGNTIYF. The CDR3 region has the DNA TGCGCCAGCAGCCAAGCTGGGGGGGGAAACACCATATATTTT. V usage is TRBV4-1 and J usage is TRBJ1-3; a weak D match, TRBD1 (5 bases). The ends were cut back, 1 base at V and 4 bases at J, with 8 bases in the middle. The CDR3 contains 14 residues. Per germline, CDR1 MGHRA and CDR2 YSYEKL.

This clone appeared many times. The gene calls are TRBV27 and TRBJ1-5, with TRBD1 matching over 7 bases. The CDR3 runs to 14 residues. V lost 5 bases and J lost 3; bases outside the gene matches: 4. Per germline, CDR1 MNHEY and CDR2 SMNVEV (reference sequence). The chain's CDR3 is CASSGGQFNQPQHF. The CDR3 nucleotides read TGTGCCAGCAGTGGGGGACAGTTCAATCAGCCCCAGCATTTT.

Ten or more counts support this clone. V usage is TRBV2 and J usage is TRBJ1-5; no clear D. CDR3 length equals 14 residues. The V end lost 2 bases, the J end lost 2 bases, and 7 bases lay between the germline ends. Germline assignment: CDR1 SNHLY and CDR2 FYNNEI. In DNA form, the CDR3 reads TGTGCCAGCAGTGAATTTTCGGGCAATCAGCCCCAGCATTTT. This sequence encodes CASSEFSGNQPQHF.

At least ten counts were recorded for this clone. The chain employs TRBV27 and TRBJ2-1; 11 bases fit TRBD1. The CDR3 length is 20 residues. Germline V CDR1 and CDR2: MNHEY, SMNVEV (reference sequence). The V and J ends lost 6 bases and 0 bases, in that order; junction bases with no gene match: 16. The CDR3 nucleotides are TGTGCCAGCAGCATTAGACGCGGGACAGGGGGTGGGGTCTCCTACAATGAGCAGTTCTTC. This codes for CASSIRRGTGGGVSYNEQFF.

This clone was counted at least ten times. This rearrangement joins TRBV5-1 to TRBJ1-1; tentative D call: TRBD1 (5 bases). The length of the CDR3 is 13 residues. Germline V gene lookup returns CDR1 SGHRS and CDR2 YFSETQ. V was shortened by 3 bases and J by 8 bases, with 14 bases between the two germline ends. The DNA of the CDR3 is TGCGCCAGCAGCTATTGGCAGGGTATGGAAGCTTTCTTT. Translating it yields CASSYWQGMEAFF.

This clone showed up many times. This sequence joins TRBV19 and TRBJ1-6; D is possibly TRBD1 (5 bases). CDR3 length: 13 residues. Trimming took 6 bases from V and 8 from J, leaving 11 bases between them. CDR1 is LNHDA and CDR2 is SQIVND in the germline V gene (reference sequence). The CDR3 is CASSGGFDSPLHF. Here the CDR3 DNA reads TGTGCCAGTAGCGGGGGGTTTGATTCACCCCTCCACTTT.

This clone was seen ten or more times. The sample has other DNA sequences that encode this CDR3 too. The chain combines TRBV9 with TRBJ1-2, with 7 positions matching TRBD1. V dropped 4 bases and J dropped 5; count of bases not matched to a gene: 5. The CDR3 has 13 residues. The germline gives CDR1 SGDLS, CDR2 YYNGEE. This chain's CDR3 is CASSPDREYGYTF. CDR3 in DNA: TGTGCCAGCAGCCCAGACAGGGAATATGGCTACACCTTC.

There are many counts of this clone. The V gene is TRBV30, the J gene TRBJ1-1; D possibly corresponds to TRBD1 (6 bases). V was trimmed by 4 bases and J by 1 base, leaving 16 bases between them. Looked up from germline, CDR1 is GTSNPN and CDR2 is SVGIG (reference sequence). The CDR3 is made up of 15 amino acids. The chain's CDR3 is CAWKTGTTKNTEAFF. The CDR3 DNA follows: TGTGCCTGGAAGACCGGGACAACCAAGAACACTGAAGCTTTCTTT.

This clone was counted at least ten times. V and J are TRBV6-1 and TRBJ2-2, with 11 bases aligning to TRBD1. The CDR3 consists of 15 residues. Per the germline V gene, CDR1 is MNHNS and CDR2 is SASEGT. Trimming cost V 3 bases and J 4 bases; bases outside gene matches: 1. The DNA for the CDR3 is TGTGCCAGCAGTGAGGACAGGGGGCGCACCGGGGAGCTGTTTTTT. Translation: CASSEDRGRTGELFF.

This clone came up many times. V gene TRBV7-3 combines with J gene TRBJ2-3; D perhaps matches TRBD2 (5 bases). The CDR3 totals 13 residues. V was cut by 1 base and J by 3 bases, with 5 bases left in between. Germline V CDR1 and CDR2: SGHTA, FQGTGA. In DNA, the CDR3 is TGTGCCAGCAGCTTAAGACTAACAGATACGCAGTATTTT. Translation: CASSLRLTDTQYF.

This clone was seen at least ten times. The rearrangement links TRBV19 to TRBJ1-2; maybe TRBD1 (6 bases). Trimming took off 2 bases at V and 5 bases at J, with 12 bases between the two ends. The CDR3 runs to 14 residues. Germline lookup yields CDR1 LNHDA and CDR2 SQIVND (reference sequence). The CDR3 DNA sequence: TGTGCCAGTAGTATATCGTCCAGGGGATATGGCTACACCTTC. Amino acids: CASSISSRGYGYTF.

Ten or more counts support this clone. V usage is TRBV18 and J usage is TRBJ1-6; TRBD1 agrees at 7 bases. Losses at the gene ends were 1 base for V and 10 bases for J; bases not matched to a gene: 10. CDR3 length equals 16 residues. Germline lookup yields CDR1 KGHSH and CDR2 LQKENI. The CDR3 loop reads CASSPLRQGVGSPLHF. CDR3 DNA: TGTGCCAGCTCACCACTTCGACAGGGTGTAGGCTCACCCCTCCACTTT.

This chain links TRBV28 with TRBJ2-5; 7 bases are shared with TRBD1. The J call may be mistaken, given a closer DNA end match to TRBJ2-7. CDR3 length equals 16 residues. Germline lookup yields CDR1 MDHEN and CDR2 SYDVKM. CDR3 sequence reads: CASSRLTGRTFYEQYF. CDR3 coding DNA: TGTGCCAGCAGCCGTCTGACAGGGCGAACCTTCTACGAGCAGTACTTC.

This clone has a count of ten or more. The chain combines TRBV10-2 with TRBJ2-1, with D maybe TRBD1 (6 bases). The germline V gene encodes CDR1 WSHSY and CDR2 SAAADI. CDR3 length equals 14 residues. The V gene lost 3 bases and the J gene lost 6 bases, with 12 bases spanning the gap. The CDR3 is CASSDPDRGNEQFF. The CDR3 DNA reads as TGCGCCAGCAGTGACCCGGACAGAGGCAATGAGCAGTTCTTC.

This clone was picked up many times. J is TRBJ1-3 and V is TRBV10-1; 7 bases match TRBD1. The CDR3 consists of 15 residues. Germline CDR1 is WNHNN and CDR2 is SYGVQD (reference sequence). Trimming removed 11 bases from V and 4 bases from J; junction bases left unmatched: 14. CDR3 DNA sequence: TGCGCCTTCTGCCCAGGGGGGTCCTGCGGAAACACCATATATTTT. This gives the protein CAFCPGGSCGNTIYF.

This clone was detected many times. The chain employs TRBV7-9 and TRBJ1-4, with TRBD1 matching 7 bases. CDR1 and CDR2 (germline): SEHNR, FQNEAQ (reference sequence). V was pared by 1 base and J by 5 bases, with 4 bases of the junction left unmatched. The CDR3 is 15 amino acids. DNA of the CDR3: TGTGCCAGCAGCTTAGGGGACAGAGAGAATGAAAAACTGTTTTTT. It codes for CASSLGDRENEKLFF.

This clone was seen at least ten times. The CDR3 protein is CASSQQTAPNEKLFF. The CDR3 bases are TGTGCCAGCAGCCAACAGACAGCACCTAATGAAAAACTGTTTTTT. The chain employs TRBV4-2 and TRBJ1-4, with D perhaps TRBD1 (5 bases). The germline gives CDR1 LGHNA, CDR2 YNFKEQ. The CDR3 length is 15 residues. Trimming pared 2 bases from V and 3 bases from J, leaving 10 bases between.